The 25 T cell receptor beta chains below come from one sample, sequenced in a study of HIV-infected children after antiretroviral therapy interruption. Described treatment: PENTA 11 planned treatment interruption arm or continuous ART arm. Unique molecular identifiers were included in an RNA-based 3' RACE TCR library. TCRdb re-analysed the 3' RACE reads in MiXCR, keeping a single row per CDR3 protein. The table shows 70,000 to 90,000 distinct CDR3 sequences, with 6% to 8.5% occurring only once. The starting material was CD45RA+ CD4+ T cells from PBMCs, pooled from several time points, obtained from a donor given antiretroviral therapy, either interrupted or continuous. Stated subset: naive CD4+ CD45RA+ CD45RO- T cells. The receptors here all came from a pool of human donors with HIV.

The chain couples TRBV10-3 to TRBJ2-2; D may be TRBD1 (6 bases). CDR3 length equals 13 residues. Trimming left V 9 bases short and J 1 base short, with 9 bases between. Looked up from germline, CDR1 is ENHRY and CDR2 is SYGVKD. Written as DNA, the CDR3 is TGTGCCATTGAAGGGGGGAACACCGGGGAGCTGTTTTTT. Protein product: CAIEGGNTGELFF.

In this sample, this clonotype turned up a few times. The chain is built from TRBV30 and TRBJ2-2, with no clear D. CDR1 is GTSNPN, CDR2 SVGIG, per germline (reference sequence). V was trimmed by 2 bases and J by 5 bases, leaving 6 bases between them. There are 12 residues in the CDR3. The CDR3 DNA sequence: TGTGCCTGGAGTCCAACGACCGGGGAGCTGTTTTTT. Translation: CAWSPTTGELFF.

In this sample, this clonotype turned up many times. The CDR3 nucleotides are TGTGCCACCAGTGATGCAGGGTCTTACGAGCAGTACTTC. Residues: CATSDAGSYEQYF. V usage is TRBV24-1 and J usage is TRBJ2-7, with a possible D match to TRBD1 (5 bases). This CDR3 comprises 13 residues. V was clipped by 3 bases and J by 4 bases, with 9 bases between them. The germline gives CDR1 KGHDR, CDR2 SFDVKD.

This clonotype occurred many times. V is TRBV5-1 and J is TRBJ2-7; 7 positions match TRBD2. Germline-derived CDR1 and CDR2 are SGHRS and YFSETQ. Trimming at V came to 5 bases and at J to 4 bases, leaving 6 bases not matched to a gene. The CDR3 totals 13 residues. The CDR3: CASSEAGRYEQYF. DNA of the CDR3: TGCGCCAGCAGTGAAGCGGGAAGGTACGAGCAGTACTTC.

This clonotype was observed many times. The gene calls are TRBV12-3 or TRBV12-4 and TRBJ2-1, with a weak D call TRBD2 (6 bases). The CDR3 spans 13 residues. Trimming shortened V by 1 base and J by 7 bases, and 8 bases separated the two germline ends. This CDR3 reads CASSLEGGNEQFF. The CDR3 region has the DNA TGTGCCAGCAGTTTAGAAGGAGGGAATGAGCAGTTCTTC.

This clonotype occurred many times. This chain links TRBV20-1 with TRBJ1-2; D is perhaps TRBD1 (6 bases). The V and J ends lost 2 bases and 6 bases respectively, with 13 bases between them. Germline CDR1 and CDR2: DFQATT and SNEGSKA (reference sequence). This CDR3 is built from 13 residues. The CDR3 protein is CSARNRVADGYTF. Here the CDR3 DNA reads TGCAGTGCTAGAAACAGGGTTGCCGATGGCTACACCTTC.

This rearrangement joins TRBV12-3 or TRBV12-4 to TRBJ2-1; D remains unclear. The length of the CDR3 is 14 residues. V lost 5 bases and J lost 2, with 10 bases in between. The CDR3 sequence: CASSHSSPYNEQFF. In nucleotides, the CDR3 is TGTGCCAGCAGTCATAGTTCTCCCTACAATGAGCAGTTCTTC.

Ten or more counts support this clonotype. The chain employs TRBV20-1 and TRBJ1-1, with D maybe TRBD1 (6 bases). Germline values: CDR1 DFQATT, CDR2 SNEGSKA (reference sequence). V was shortened by 4 bases and J by 5 bases, with 20 bases between the two germline ends. The CDR3 is made up of 15 amino acids. The CDR3: CSAMTPRQGRTEAFF. CDR3 DNA sequence: TGCAGTGCTATGACTCCGCGTCAGGGGAGGACTGAAGCTTTCTTT.

The chain has TRBV10-1 and TRBJ1-1, with TRBD1 matching over 7 bases. CDR1 is WNHNN, CDR2 SYGVQD, per germline (reference sequence). V dropped 5 bases and J dropped 11; count of bases not matched to a gene: 14. The CDR3 has 14 amino acids. CDR3 protein: CASSRTGTELTAFF. CDR3 nucleotide sequence: TGCGCCAGCAGTCGTACCGGGACAGAACTCACCGCTTTCTTT.

The sample holds many counts of this clonotype. CDR3 loop: CASSQFRQNNEQFF. The CDR3 DNA sequence: TGTGCCAGCAGCCAATTCAGGCAGAACAATGAGCAGTTCTTC. The chain has TRBV3-1 and TRBJ2-1; the D is unclear. Germline loops: CDR1 LGHDT, CDR2 YNNKEL (reference sequence). The V end was cut by 2 bases, the J end by 5 bases, with 10 bases between. The CDR3 consists of 14 residues.

This clonotype appeared many times. This chain uses TRBV28 with TRBJ2-4, with D uncertain. Between the trimmed V and J ends, which lost 7 bases and 1 base, there was a span of 11 bases. This CDR3 spans 14 amino acids. CDR1 and CDR2 from the germline V gene are MDHEN and SYDVKM. CDR3 in amino acids: CASTVQAAKNIQYF. In DNA form, the CDR3 reads TGTGCCAGCACCGTACAAGCTGCCAAAAACATTCAGTACTTC.

This clonotype was seen many times. The rearrangement links TRBV18 to TRBJ2-1, with a weak D call TRBD1 (6 bases). This CDR3 has 16 residues. V shed 3 bases and J shed 6 bases, with 18 bases lying between them. Germline V gene data show CDR1 as KGHSH and CDR2 as LQKENI. CDR3 coding DNA: TGTGCCAGCTCACCGGGAAGACCAGGACAGACCAATGAGCAGTTCTTC. Residues: CASSPGRPGQTNEQFF.

The table lists this clonotype with many counts. The J gene is TRBJ1-5, the V gene TRBV19; D is unclear. CDR1 and CDR2 from the germline V gene are LNHDA and SQIVND (reference sequence). The CDR3 extends over 14 amino acids. Trimming cost V 3 bases and J 5 bases, with 11 bases left between them. The chain's CDR3 is CASSIRGLDQPQHF. CDR3 in DNA: TGTGCCAGTAGTATCCGTGGACTGGATCAGCCCCAGCATTTT.

There are a few counts of this clonotype. This chain joins TRBV7-8 and TRBJ2-7, with 12 bases that match TRBD2. The germline V gene has CDR1 SGHVS and CDR2 FQNEAQ. The CDR3 length is 17 residues. V dropped 1 base and J dropped 5; count of bases not matched to a gene: 9. CDR3 sequence: CASSLVSLAGGMDEQYF. CDR3 sequence (DNA): TGTGCCAGCAGCTTAGTTTCCCTAGCGGGGGGGATGGACGAGCAGTACTTC. Complete variable domain (other parts from reference TRBV7-8 and TRBJ2-7): GAGVSQSPRYKVAKRGQDVALRCDPISGHVSLFWYQQALGQGPEFLTYFQNEAQLDKSGLPSDRFFAERPEGSVSTLKIQRTQQEDSAVYLCASSLVSLAGGMDEQYFGPGTRLTVT.

This clonotype has at least ten counts. The chain uses TRBV5-1 and TRBJ1-6, with D possibly TRBD1 on 6 matching bases. Trimming took off 4 bases at V and 2 bases at J, with 10 bases between the two ends. The CDR3 spans 15 residues. CDR1 and CDR2 from the germline V gene are SGHRS and YFSETQ. This CDR3 is CASSPGAAYNSPLHF. CDR3 coding DNA: TGCGCCAGCAGCCCGGGGGCAGCCTATAATTCACCCCTCCACTTT.

This clonotype was recorded at least ten times. This chain uses TRBV30 with TRBJ2-2, with D hard to call. The ends were cut back, 2 bases at V and 0 bases at J, with 7 bases in the middle. From germline, CDR1 is GTSNPN and CDR2 SVGIG (reference sequence). The CDR3 is 14 residues long. The DNA of the CDR3 is TGTGCCTGGAGTCCCGGGTCGAACACCGGGGAGCTGTTTTTT. Its translation: CAWSPGSNTGELFF.

The rearrangement links TRBV3-1 to TRBJ2-3; the match to TRBD2 covers 8 bases. Germline CDR1 LGHDT, CDR2 YNNKEL (reference sequence). The CDR3 is made up of 14 amino acids. V lost 8 bases to trimming and J lost 4 bases; unmatched junction nucleotides: 8. The CDR3 spells CASGSAGVADTQYF. The CDR3, as DNA: TGTGCCAGCGGGTCAGCGGGGGTGGCAGATACGCAGTATTTT.

This clonotype has ten or more counts. The rearrangement joins TRBV7-2 to TRBJ2-1, with no clear D. The CDR3 runs 15 residues. Germline V CDR1 and CDR2: SGHTA, FQGNSA. V lost 5 bases to trimming and J lost 0 bases, with 11 bases between them. CDR3 loop: CASSAAWNSYNEQFF. DNA for the CDR3: TGTGCCAGCAGCGCGGCGTGGAACTCCTACAATGAGCAGTTCTTC.

This clonotype was seen at least ten times. The V call is TRBV12-3 or TRBV12-4, the J call TRBJ2-3, with 10 bases aligning to TRBD2. CDR3 length equals 15 residues. J gave up 10 bases and V 6 bases, and 13 bases lay outside the gene matches. Here the CDR3 reads CASSFFGESGRAQYF. CDR3 DNA sequence: TGTGCCAGCAGCTTCTTTGGGGAGAGCGGGAGGGCGCAGTATTTT.

This chain joins TRBV20-1 and TRBJ2-2, with TRBD1 matching over 9 bases. Per the germline V gene, CDR1 is DFQATT and CDR2 is SNEGSKA (reference sequence). This CDR3 is built from 14 residues. Trimming cost V 5 bases and J 5 bases; bases outside gene matches: 6. This chain's CDR3 is CSAARDRATGELFF. Here the CDR3 DNA reads TGCAGTGCTGCCCGGGACAGGGCAACCGGGGAGCTGTTTTTT.

This clonotype appeared once. Its ends do not fully match the called genes, so a read error is possible. V is TRBV2 and J is TRBJ2-4, with D hard to call. Germline CDR1 SNHLY, CDR2 FYNNEI. The CDR3 totals 11 residues. CDR3 loop: CAETTKNTQYF. DNA of the CDR3: TGTGCCGAGACAACCAAAAACACTCAGTACTTC.

In its sample, this clonotype was seen many times. This rearrangement joins TRBV4-1 to TRBJ2-3; a possible D gene is TRBD2 (6 bases). From germline, CDR1 is MGHRA and CDR2 YSYEKL. V lost 0 bases and J lost 2, with 12 bases in between. The CDR3 runs to 16 residues. Here the CDR3 DNA reads TGCGCCAGCAGCCAAGATGTTGCGGGGCACACAGATACGCAGTATTTT. Residues: CASSQDVAGHTDTQYF.

The sample holds many counts of this clonotype. V gene TRBV7-8 combines with J gene TRBJ1-4, with D uncertain. Trimming pared 6 bases from V and 8 bases from J, leaving 13 bases between. Per germline, CDR1 SGHVS and CDR2 FQNEAQ. CDR3 length: 13 residues. The CDR3 region is CASSRFNGEKLFF. CDR3 nucleotides: TGTGCCAGCAGTCGTTTTAATGGGGAAAAACTGTTTTTT.

The sample holds many counts of this clonotype. The chain couples TRBV20-1 to TRBJ2-1; no definite D call. V was shortened by 3 bases and J by 1 base, with 13 bases between the two germline ends. CDR3 length equals 15 residues. Germline CDR1 reads DFQATT; CDR2 reads SNEGSKA (reference sequence). CDR3 amino acids: CSASRRGASYNEQFF. The CDR3 nucleotides are TGCAGTGCTAGTAGGCGCGGTGCGTCCTACAATGAGCAGTTCTTC.

This clonotype was counted only a few times. V and J are TRBV30 and TRBJ2-4; D is possibly TRBD1 (6 bases). V lost 0 bases and J lost 1, with 13 bases in between. Germline CDR1 and CDR2: GTSNPN and SVGIG (reference sequence). The CDR3 runs 16 residues. CDR3 amino acids: CAWSVRKGVAKNIQYF. DNA for the CDR3: TGTGCCTGGAGTGTACGGAAGGGGGTGGCCAAAAACATTCAGTACTTC.